This TCR beta chain was sequenced for a study of blood T cell repertoires in COVID-19. On the study more broadly: Donors in the United States, Italy and Spain gave samples during acute or convalescent COVID-19. PBMCs, B-cell-depleted T cells, or T cells were the source of the cDNA or gDNA that made up the material.

Libraries were prepared by immunoSEQ multiplex PCR; TCRdb keeps only in-frame clonotypes and omits some of them. Of a few hundred thousand clones in the sample, about 90% were seen once. Germline V lookup: CDR1 SGHNT, CDR2 YENEEA. There are 14 residues in the CDR3. Trimming removed 1 base from V and 2 bases from J, with 8 bases in between. In regard to this clone: Other nucleotide sequences in the sample specify the same CDR3.

This sequence was found in a woman between 50 and 59 years old with acute or convalescent COVID-19. The specimen was peripheral blood. The chain combines TRBV11-3 with TRBJ1-2, with D perhaps TRBD1 (5 bases). CDR3 amino acids: CASSLVGGNYGYTF. CDR3 bases: TGTGCCAGCAGCTTAGTGGGGGGAAACTATGGCTACACCTTC.